Listed here is a single T cell receptor (beta chain). PCR amplification relied on 60 Vbeta primers (plus 13 Jbeta primers). Clones were read by immunoSEQ multiplex PCR, and TCRdb kept only the in-frame ones, dropping some. This sample has 150,000 to 200,000 clones, with over 70% found just once. The CDR3 contains 15 residues. Per the germline V gene, CDR1 is LNHDA and CDR2 is SQIVND (reference sequence). The V and J ends lost 1 base and 4 bases respectively, with 14 bases between them. The source of the sample is a study of cytomegalovirus exposure and HLA in healthy donors. Sequenced material: PBMCs. The chain combines TRBV19 with TRBJ2-7, with D perhaps TRBD2 (5 bases). The receptor comes from a male donor in good health and CMV-seronegative. The CDR3 loop reads CASSIGMGARYEQYF. Here the CDR3 DNA reads TGTGCCAGTAGTATAGGGATGGGAGCACGGTACGAGCAGTACTTC.